This T cell receptor (beta chain) was sequenced for a study of control samples from healthy donors and cancer patients. There are a few counts of this clone. Sequenced by immunoSEQ multiplex PCR; TCRdb stores in-frame clones only, minus some. The table lists roughly 120,000 clones, over 75% of them singletons. CDR1 is SGDLS and CDR2 is YYNGEE in the germline V gene. CDR3 length: 18 residues. The V and J ends lost 2 bases and 1 base respectively, with 16 bases between them. Sequencing was done on a sample of PBMCs. This sequence was found in a woman in her fifties or sixties with colorectal cancer. The chain joins TRBV9 to TRBJ2-6; tentative D call: TRBD1 (5 bases). The CDR3 sequence is CASSVVGWGESGANVLTF. In DNA, the CDR3 is TGTGCCAGCAGCGTGGTGGGATGGGGCGAATCTGGGGCCAACGTCCTGACTTTC.